This TCR beta chain was recovered during a study of regulatory T cells in long-lasting Graves disease. The overall study: Duration of antithyroid drug therapy among newly diagnosed Graves' patients was under 3 months.

Arm-PCR of CDR3 regions and iRepertoire HTBI primers were used to build TCR beta libraries. TCRdb reanalysed the multiplex PCR reads using MiXCR and keeps one entry per CDR3 protein. The sample holds hundreds of thousands of distinct CDR3 sequences; roughly 15% are singletons and the top ten take just under 25%. Time point given: newly diagnosed GD, antithyroid drugs for less than 3 months. Extracted PBMC RNA gave rise to the TCR library. The CDR3 extends over 13 amino acids. Germline V lookup: CDR1 MDHEN, CDR2 SYDVKM. V was clipped by 6 bases and J by 7 bases, with 13 bases between them. In this sample, this clonotype turned up many times. This sample was also put to use in a study of T cells in Graves' hyperthyroidism and ophthalmopathy. That paper notes: The model anticipated ophthalmopathy a median about 7 months pre-onset.

The sequences come from peripheral blood mononuclear cells (PBMCs), collected at new diagnosis, from a patient treated with antithyroid drugs. The V gene is TRBV28, the J gene TRBJ1-5; tentative D call: TRBD1 (6 bases). The clonotype comes from a woman aged 35-65 years with Graves disease. The chain's CDR3 is CASSRGSWQPQHF. As DNA, the CDR3 is TGTGCCAGCAGCAGGGGTTCGTGGCAGCCCCAGCATTTT.